The 29 T cell receptor beta chains below all came from one sample that was sequenced in a study of T-cell memory formation after mild COVID-19. TCRdb re-derived calls from the 5' RACE reads in MiXCR, one entry per CDR3 protein. The sample shows 95,000 to 110,000 distinct CDR3 sequences, approximately 15% of them seen only once. Sequenced sample: PBMCs or a T cell subset sorted from them (not recorded which). The receptors stem from a young man who had mild COVID-19 (a few samples of this study predate the infection). Cell type and time point are not known.

This chain links TRBV4-1 with TRBJ2-7; 10 bases match TRBD2. The CDR3 has 15 amino acids. Germline V gene lookup returns CDR1 MGHRA and CDR2 YSYEKL. Trimming removed 1 base from V and 4 bases from J; junction bases left unmatched: 4. This chain's CDR3 is CASSQGISGGYEQYF. DNA of the CDR3: TGCGCCAGCAGCCAAGGGATTAGCGGGGGGTACGAGCAGTACTTC.

Only a few counts were recorded for this clonotype. This chain joins TRBV3-1 and TRBJ2-7; the D gene could be TRBD1 or TRBD2 (5 bases each). The CDR3 covers 13 residues. From germline, CDR1 is LGHDT and CDR2 YNNKEL (reference sequence). The germline V and J ends were trimmed by 7 bases and 3 bases, with 13 bases remaining between them. This CDR3 is CASTGNGGYEQYF. For the CDR3, the DNA is TGTGCCAGCACCGGGAATGGGGGCTACGAGCAGTACTTC.

The table lists this clonotype with a few counts. The chain carries TRBV12-3 or TRBV12-4 and TRBJ2-2; 7 nucleotides align to TRBD2. The CDR3 runs 12 residues. Trimming cost V 6 bases and J 8 bases; bases outside gene matches: 3. CDR3 protein: CASSPGRGELFF. For the CDR3, the DNA is TGTGCCAGCAGCCCCGGGAGGGGGGAGCTGTTTTTT.

This chain uses TRBV5-1 with TRBJ2-1, with 8 bases aligning to TRBD2. Germline CDR1 is SGHRS and CDR2 is YFSETQ. With V trimmed by 4 bases and J by 0 bases, 6 bases remained unmatched. This CDR3 contains 16 residues. Here the CDR3 DNA reads TGCGCCAGCAGCCGGACTAGCCAGAGCTCCTACAATGAGCAGTTCTTC. Its translation: CASSRTSQSSYNEQFF.

The chain is built from TRBV6-4 and TRBJ2-2; possible D gene TRBD2, 6 bases. The CDR3 loop spans 14 amino acids. The germline V gene has CDR1 MRHNA and CDR2 SNTAGT. Trimming shortened V by 8 bases and J by 1 base, and 11 bases separated the two germline ends. For the CDR3, the DNA is TGTGCCAGCGCACAGGAGGGGAACACCGGGGAGCTGTTTTTT. It translates to CASAQEGNTGELFF.

This clonotype was seen only a few times. The V and J genes are TRBV27 and TRBJ1-6; D is undetermined. The CDR3 totals 13 residues. Trimming removed 4 bases from V and 7 bases from J, with 8 bases in between. Germline loops: CDR1 MNHEY, CDR2 SMNVEV (reference sequence). The CDR3 spells CASSWTANSPLHF. The CDR3 DNA follows: TGTGCCAGCAGTTGGACGGCGAATTCACCCCTCCACTTT.

This clonotype showed up just a few times. V and J are TRBV27 and TRBJ2-3; D ambiguous. The V end lost 4 bases, the J end lost 0 bases, and 8 bases lay between the germline ends. The germline gives CDR1 MNHEY, CDR2 SMNVEV (reference sequence). This CDR3 comprises 14 residues. The CDR3 spells CASSSTLSTDTQYF. In DNA form, the CDR3 reads TGTGCCAGCAGTTCTACACTGAGCACAGATACGCAGTATTTT.

In DNA, the CDR3 is TGTGCCAGCAGTTTAGAGGCAGGGGTGATCGATGGCTACACCTTC. Translation gives CASSLEAGVIDGYTF. The chain uses TRBV27 and TRBJ1-2; D perhaps matches TRBD1 (6 bases). CDR3 length: 15 residues. V lost 2 bases to trimming and J lost 6 bases, with 16 bases between them. Germline V gene data show CDR1 as MNHEY and CDR2 as SMNVEV (reference sequence).

V and J are TRBV6-5 and TRBJ2-1, with 7 nucleotides matching TRBD2. Trimming removed 4 bases from V and 5 bases from J; junction bases left unmatched: 5. Germline V gene sequence: CDR1 MNHEY, CDR2 SVGAGI. The CDR3 extends over 14 amino acids. The chain's CDR3 is CASSSGRGDNEQFF. DNA of the CDR3: TGTGCCAGCAGTTCGGGGAGGGGCGACAATGAGCAGTTCTTC.

This clonotype was observed many times. This chain uses TRBV20-1 with TRBJ2-7, with a tentative D call TRBD2 (5 bases). Looked up from germline, CDR1 is DFQATT and CDR2 is SNEGSKA (reference sequence). The CDR3 is made up of 12 amino acids. The V gene lost 0 bases and the J gene lost 2 bases, with 5 bases spanning the gap. CDR3 sequence reads: CSARDGTYEQYF. The CDR3 nucleotides read TGCAGTGCTAGAGACGGGACCTACGAGCAGTACTTC.

There are a few counts of this clonotype. The rearrangement joins TRBV9 to TRBJ2-7; no definite D call. This CDR3 is built from 13 residues. Trimming cost V 0 bases and J 5 bases, with 9 bases left between them. CDR1 SGDLS and CDR2 YYNGEE come from the germline V gene. The chain's CDR3 is CASSVVPIDEQYV. The CDR3 region has the DNA TGTGCCAGCAGCGTAGTGCCTATCGACGAGCAGTACGTC.

This clonotype was observed many times. The chain combines TRBV2 with TRBJ2-3; possibly TRBD2 for D (5 bases). In germline, CDR1 is SNHLY, CDR2 FYNNEI. The CDR3 contains 17 residues. Between the trimmed V and J ends, which lost 7 bases and 0 bases, there was a span of 20 bases. CDR3: CASTEGRVKTSTDTQYF. The CDR3 DNA reads TGTGCCAGCACCGAAGGGCGGGTTAAAACTAGCACAGATACGCAGTATTTT.

V and J are TRBV6-1 and TRBJ1-6; weak D call: TRBD1 (5 bases). Deletions cut 8 bases from V and 7 bases from J, with 15 bases between. The CDR3 is 14 residues long. Germline V gene data show CDR1 as MNHNS and CDR2 as SASEGT. The CDR3 DNA is TGTGCCAGCGAAGACCGGGGCCTAAATTCACCCCTCCACTTT. Translation gives CASEDRGLNSPLHF.

This sequence joins TRBV4-2 and TRBJ2-2; the match to TRBD2 covers 11 bases. Germline-derived CDR1 and CDR2 are LGHNA and YNFKEQ. V lost 5 bases, J lost 4 bases, and 12 bases stayed unmatched. The CDR3 contains 18 residues. The CDR3 DNA is TGTGCCAGCAGCGCAGGGGGTGCTAGCGGGGGGACCACCGGGGAGCTGTTTTTT. Translation: CASSAGGASGGTTGELFF.

This chain uses TRBV4-3 with TRBJ2-3; 8 bases are shared with TRBD1. The CDR3 is 15 residues long. Germline V gives CDR1 LGHNA, CDR2 YSLEER. The V segment lost 1 base and the J segment 6 bases; nucleotides outside the gene matches: 6. CDR3 sequence: CASSQGGQEWDTQYF. The CDR3 DNA is TGCGCCAGCAGCCAAGGGGGACAGGAATGGGATACGCAGTATTTT.

The rearrangement uses TRBV28 and TRBJ1-2, with 10 bases lining up with TRBD1. Trimming cost V 2 bases and J 5 bases; bases outside gene matches: 5. In germline, CDR1 is MDHEN, CDR2 SYDVKM. The CDR3 covers 15 residues. The CDR3 coding sequence is TGTGCCAGCAGTTTACAGGACAGGGGGACGTATGGCTACACCTTC. Translation gives CASSLQDRGTYGYTF.

The chain carries TRBV28 and TRBJ2-5; TRBD2 matches at 11 bases. This CDR3 is built from 17 residues. Germline V gene sequence: CDR1 MDHEN, CDR2 SYDVKM. The J segment lost 7 bases and the V segment lost 4 bases, leaving 14 bases of the junction unmatched. This CDR3 reads CASSYISYSGGAGTQYF. The CDR3 DNA follows: TGTGCCAGCAGTTATATTTCATATAGCGGGGGGGCCGGGACCCAGTACTTC.

This clonotype was seen only a few times. The rearrangement joins TRBV2 to TRBJ2-3; the match to TRBD1 covers 7 bases. Germline CDR1 is SNHLY and CDR2 is FYNNEI. The CDR3 runs to 15 residues. Losses at the gene ends were 1 base for V and 2 bases for J; bases not matched to a gene: 3. DNA for the CDR3: TGTGCCAGCAGTGAAGGACAGGGACCCACAGATACGCAGTATTTT. It is translated as CASSEGQGPTDTQYF.

This clonotype was seen only a few times. The V gene is TRBV6-5, the J gene TRBJ1-1; no clear D gene. Trimming removed 0 bases at V and 6 bases at J, with 11 bases between. Germline CDR1 and CDR2: MNHEY and SVGAGI. This CDR3 spans 14 amino acids. CDR3 bases: TGTGCCAGCAGTTACTCAAACGTGCGCGCTGAAGCTTTCTTT. Protein: CASSYSNVRAEAFF.

The DNA for the CDR3 is TGCGCCAGCAGCCATGAAAATGAAAAACTGTTTTTT. It specifies CASSHENEKLFF. The chain employs TRBV4-1 and TRBJ1-4; no reliable D call. CDR3 length: 12 amino acids. V dropped 3 bases and J dropped 5 bases, with 4 bases sitting between them. The germline V gene has CDR1 MGHRA and CDR2 YSYEKL.

This chain connects TRBV25-1 to TRBJ2-3; the D is unclear. CDR3 size: 10 residues. Germline V lookup: CDR1 MGHDK, CDR2 SYGVNS. Trimming removed 4 bases from V and 6 bases from J, with 2 bases in between. DNA of the CDR3: TGTGCCAGCAGTGCCGATACGCAGTATTTT. Translated, it gives CASSADTQYF.

CDR3 region: CASSAENSYGYTF. DNA of the CDR3: TGCGCCAGCAGCGCGGAAAACAGTTATGGCTACACCTTC. The gene calls are TRBV5-1 and TRBJ1-2; D uncertain. With 4 bases removed from V and 5 bases from J, the gap between germline ends came to 12 bases. Germline V gene sequence: CDR1 SGHRS, CDR2 YFSETQ. This CDR3 contains 13 residues.

This chain uses TRBV10-2 with TRBJ1-5; D remains ambiguous. V was clipped by 0 bases and J by 0 bases, with 12 bases between them. This CDR3 region has 17 residues. Germline loops: CDR1 WSHSY, CDR2 SAAADI. CDR3 amino acids: CASSESIGRSSNQPQHF. The DNA for the CDR3 is TGCGCCAGCAGTGAGTCGATTGGCAGGTCTAGCAATCAGCCCCAGCATTTT.

In its sample, this clonotype was seen once. This chain uses TRBV5-1 with TRBJ2-1, with D maybe TRBD1 (6 bases). The CDR3 is 18 amino acids. Trimming pared 2 bases from V and 8 bases from J, leaving 26 bases between. Germline V gives CDR1 SGHRS, CDR2 YFSETQ. In DNA form, the CDR3 reads TGCGCCAGCAGCTTTTTTTTACCGGACAGTCGAAACCGGGATGAGCAGTTCTTC. Its protein product is CASSFFLPDSRNRDEQFF.

This rearrangement joins TRBV4-1 to TRBJ1-1; no firm D call. CDR1 MGHRA and CDR2 YSYEKL come from the germline V gene. CDR3 length: 14 amino acids. V lost 3 bases, J lost 5 bases, and 13 bases lay in between. CDR3 coding DNA: TGCGCCAGCAGCCACGCGAGCCTCAGGACTGAAGCTTTCTTT. Protein sequence: CASSHASLRTEAFF.

A few counts support this clonotype. The chain uses TRBV6-2 or TRBV6-3 and TRBJ1-5; tentatively, D is TRBD1 (5 bases). This CDR3 spans 14 amino acids. Germline V gene sequence: CDR1 MNHEY, CDR2 SVGEGT. V lost 5 bases and J 6 bases, leaving 14 bases between the germline ends. This CDR3 reads CASSHGSGTQPQHF. The CDR3 DNA reads TGTGCCAGCAGTCACGGGTCGGGGACTCAGCCCCAGCATTTT.

The chain combines TRBV15 with TRBJ1-6; TRBD1 might be the D (6 bases). Germline V gives CDR1 LNHNV, CDR2 YYDKDF (reference sequence). V was pared by 9 bases and J by 0 bases, with 18 bases between. This CDR3 spans 17 amino acids. The DNA for the CDR3 is TGTGCCACGAGTGCAGGGCAGGGGAGCTCCTATAATTCACCCCTCCACTTT. Translation: CATSAGQGSSYNSPLHF.

V is TRBV20-1 and J is TRBJ2-5; TRBD2 aligns across 9 bases. Germline V lookup: CDR1 DFQATT, CDR2 SNEGSKA (reference sequence). The CDR3 totals 17 residues. The V segment lost 0 bases and the J segment 2 bases; nucleotides outside the gene matches: 10. The CDR3, as DNA: TGCAGTGCTAGAGAGGAGGGAGTAGCGGGGGAGCAAGAGACCCAGTACTTC. This encodes CSAREEGVAGEQETQYF.

The genes are TRBV12-3 or TRBV12-4 and TRBJ1-1; D remains unclear. The length of the CDR3 is 13 residues. The V end lost 2 bases, the J end lost 4 bases, and 8 bases lay between the germline ends. CDR3 bases: TGTGCCAGCAGTTTACTCCTGGTCACTGAAGCTTTCTTT. Its translation is CASSLLLVTEAFF.